This entry concerns a single T cell receptor (beta chain). The antigen remains unidentified. CDR1 is LNHDA, CDR2 SQIVND, per germline (reference sequence). This CDR3 comprises 13 residues. Trimming shortened V by 9 bases and J by 12 bases, and 18 bases separated the two germline ends. These data originate in a study of shared clonotypes between healthy human individuals. The repertoire was sequenced with immunoSEQ multiplex PCR; TCRdb's copy has only in-frame clones and lacks some. The table shows 2,500,000 or so clones, with around 90% occurring only once. General study results and limits: Rarefaction revealed incomplete sorted-subset sequencing despite large depth. Between a few donors, naive CD4 clonotypes were shared at a level of about 5%.

Sample: naive CD4+ T cells sorted from blood. Subset reported: CD45RA+ positively selected. V and J are TRBV19 and TRBJ2-6; the D gene is possibly TRBD2 (5 bases). The TCR comes from a young man in good health. In DNA, the CDR3 is TGTGCCAGCCACCTGGAGGCCACCGTCGTCCTGACTTTC. This sequence encodes CASHLEATVVLTF. Variable domain in full (rest from reference TRBV19 and TRBJ2-6): DGGITQSPKYLFRKEGQNVTLSCEQNLNHDAMYWYRQDPGQGLRLIYYSQIVNDFQKGDIAEGYSVSREKKESFPLTVTSAQKNPTAFYLCASHLEATVVLTFGAGSRLTVL.